The 21 T cell receptor beta chains below come from one sample, sequenced in a study of a mutant IDH1 vaccine in newly diagnosed glioma (dated by TCRdb to 2020 to 2022). The sample's time point label, in plain terms: week 23, last vaccination. Each vaccine dose was 300 ug of a 20-mer mutant IDH1 peptide in Montanide, given subcutaneously with topical imiquimod. Libraries came from the immunoSEQ multiplex PCR assay. Entries here come from immuneACCESS through TCRdb and include only in-frame sequences with V and J called. Some clones fail to appear in such tables; in the studies checked, an unresolved V gene covers under half of the shortfall, and the cause of the remainder is unknown. The sample contains about 40,000 clones, about three quarters of them found a single time. The top ten constitute about 5% of the sample. Antigen specificity for these receptors is unknown. The source material was PBMCs, sampled from a glioma patient whose treatment included an IDH1 peptide vaccine. These receptors were collected from a man in his fifties with glioma.

The chain combines TRBV25-1 with TRBJ1-3; perhaps TRBD1 as D (5 bases). This CDR3 comprises 15 residues. Germline CDR1 MGHDK, CDR2 SYGVNS. V gave up 4 bases and J gave up 0 bases, with 10 bases separating them. In nucleotides, the CDR3 is TGTGCCAGCAGTGTGGACATAACCTCTGGAAACACCATATATTTT. It yields the protein CASSVDITSGNTIYF. Using reference TRBV25-1 and TRBJ1-3 for the parts outside the CDR3, the full variable domain is EADIYQTPRYLVIGTGKKITLECSQTMGHDKMYWYQQDPGMELHLIHYSYGVNSTEKGDLSSESTVSRIRTEHFPLTLESARPSHTSQYLCASSVDITSGNTIYFGEGSWLTVV.

The CDR3 nucleotides read TGTGCCAGTAGTACACCTGCGACAGATACGCAGTATTTT. Translation: CASSTPATDTQYF. The chain has TRBV19 and TRBJ2-3; D gene uncertain. V was shortened by 4 bases and J by 3 bases, with 8 bases between the two germline ends. Germline values: CDR1 LNHDA, CDR2 SQIVND (reference sequence). This CDR3 has 13 residues. Drawing the rest from reference TRBV19 and TRBJ2-3, the complete variable domain is DGGITQSPKYLFRKEGQNVTLSCEQNLNHDAMYWYRQDPGQGLRLIYYSQIVNDFQKGDIAEGYSVSREKKESFPLTVTSAQKNPTAFYLCASSTPATDTQYFGPGTRLTVL.

The rearrangement uses TRBV4-1 and TRBJ2-4, with D tentatively TRBD1 or TRBD2 (6 bases each). CDR1 is MGHRA, CDR2 YSYEKL, per germline. Trimming took off 0 bases at V and 16 bases at J, with 22 bases between the two ends. This CDR3 spans 15 amino acids. The CDR3 region has the DNA TGCGCCAGCAGCCAAGATTGGGGACCCGGGGGCCTCCATTACTTC. Translated: CASSQDWGPGGLHYF.

This clone has just one count. This chain links TRBV5-1 with TRBJ2-7; D gene uncertain. Trimming took off 4 bases at V and 4 bases at J, with 12 bases between the two ends. Germline assignment: CDR1 SGHRS and CDR2 YFSETQ. The CDR3 runs to 13 residues. CDR3 DNA sequence: TGCGCCAGCAGCCTCCCCCGCTCATACGAGCAGTACTTC. Translating it yields CASSLPRSYEQYF.

The chain couples TRBV19 to TRBJ2-7; D remains unclear. Germline V CDR1 and CDR2: LNHDA, SQIVND (reference sequence). The length of the CDR3 is 17 residues. The germline V and J ends were trimmed by 0 bases and 2 bases, with 17 bases remaining between them. The CDR3 loop is CASSIDPRRRSPYEQYF. The DNA for the CDR3 is TGTGCCAGTAGTATAGATCCACGACGACGGTCCCCCTACGAGCAGTACTTC.

Comment on this clone: Sequence at one end of the junction differs from germline and may be a read error. The chain recombines TRBV7-7 with TRBJ2-2; D is perhaps TRBD1 (6 bases). The CDR3 runs 13 residues. The germline V gene encodes CDR1 SSHAT and CDR2 FNYEAQ (reference sequence). The CDR3, as DNA: TGTGCTAGCAGCCAAACAGGGTCCGGGGAGCTGTTTTTT. Residues: CASSQTGSGELFF.

This sequence joins TRBV19 and TRBJ1-4, with 7 bases identical to TRBD1. Germline V gene sequence: CDR1 LNHDA, CDR2 SQIVND (reference sequence). The junction had 1 base not matched to a gene; V was cut back by 5 bases and J by 1 base. The CDR3 is made up of 14 amino acids. The CDR3 loop reads CASSQGVTNEKLFF. The CDR3 DNA reads TGTGCCAGTAGTCAGGGGGTAACTAATGAAAAACTGTTTTTT.

This clone was found once. Here the CDR3 reads CASGGVQSRDTQYF. The CDR3 nucleotides are TGTGCCAGCGGCGGGGTACAGTCACGAGATACGCAGTATTTT. The chain employs TRBV13 and TRBJ2-3; D perhaps matches TRBD2 (6 bases). Germline lookup yields CDR1 PRHDT and CDR2 FYEKMQ (reference sequence). The V and J ends lost 8 bases and 5 bases respectively, with 17 bases between them. The CDR3 sequence is 14 residues long.

This clone was observed a handful of times. The genes are TRBV29-1 and TRBJ2-2; D uncertain. Trimming took 6 bases from V and 2 from J, leaving 10 bases between them. CDR3 length: 13 residues. Germline V gives CDR1 SQVTM, CDR2 ANQGSEA. Written as DNA, the CDR3 is TGCAGCGTCTCCCCTTTTAACACCGGGGAGCTGTTTTTT. Its protein is CSVSPFNTGELFF.

V gene TRBV7-9 combines with J gene TRBJ1-6; D call uncertain. The CDR3 runs to 11 residues. The ends were cut back, 5 bases at V and 7 bases at J, with 3 bases in the middle. Germline lookup yields CDR1 SEHNR and CDR2 FQNEAQ (reference sequence). CDR3 in amino acids: CASSRNSPLHF. CDR3 sequence (DNA): TGTGCCAGCAGCCGGAATTCACCCCTCCACTTT.

The chain has TRBV30 and TRBJ1-1; D remains ambiguous. The CDR3 is 12 residues long. Deletions cut 2 bases from V and 7 bases from J, with 11 bases between. Germline CDR1 GTSNPN, CDR2 SVGIG (reference sequence). The CDR3 spells CAWSRQVGEAFF. CDR3 DNA: TGTGCCTGGAGTCGGCAGGTCGGTGAAGCTTTCTTT.

V and J are TRBV19 and TRBJ2-1; maybe TRBD2 (6 bases). Germline-derived CDR1 and CDR2 are LNHDA and SQIVND (reference sequence). V dropped 7 bases and J dropped 6 bases, with 10 bases sitting between them. The CDR3 is made up of 12 amino acids. The CDR3 here is CASKVGGNEQFF. CDR3 nucleotides: TGTGCCAGTAAGGTCGGGGGCAATGAGCAGTTCTTC.

The chain links TRBV4-3 to TRBJ2-1; D not resolved. In germline, CDR1 is LGHNA, CDR2 YSLEER. V was shortened by 3 bases and J by 8 bases, with 14 bases between the two germline ends. The CDR3 has 14 residues. The CDR3, as DNA: TGCGCCAGCAGCCAGGCCGACTTAGACGATGAGCAGTTCTTC. Protein product: CASSQADLDDEQFF.

The chain recombines TRBV5-4 with TRBJ1-1, with no clear D. The CDR3 is made up of 12 amino acids. Trimming left V 2 bases short and J 10 bases short, with 12 bases between. Germline V lookup: CDR1 SGHNT, CDR2 YYREEE (reference sequence). CDR3 bases: TGTGCCAGCAGCTTTGAGGAAGGATCAGCTTTCTTT. Translated, it gives CASSFEEGSAFF.

The rearrangement uses TRBV9 and TRBJ1-2, with D perhaps matching TRBD1 (6 bases). This CDR3 contains 13 residues. Germline lookup yields CDR1 SGDLS and CDR2 YYNGEE. Deletions cut 0 bases from V and 11 bases from J, with 14 bases between. DNA of the CDR3: TGTGCCAGCAGCGTAGGAGGGGGACAAGGGTACACCTTC. Protein sequence: CASSVGGGQGYTF.

The chain employs TRBV5-1 and TRBJ1-2, with D tentatively TRBD1 (5 bases). Trimming left V 3 bases short and J 0 bases short, with 12 bases between. The germline V gene has CDR1 SGHRS and CDR2 YFSETQ. The CDR3 sequence is 15 residues long. The CDR3 here is CASSSHPTANYGYTF. The CDR3 nucleotides read TGCGCCAGCAGCTCCCACCCGACAGCTAACTATGGCTACACCTTC.

This clone was counted only a few times. J is TRBJ1-5 and V is TRBV10-2, with D maybe TRBD1 (6 bases). CDR1 and CDR2 (germline): WSHSY, SAAADI. The CDR3 spans 13 residues. V lost 11 bases, J lost 6 bases, and 17 bases lay in between. This CDR3 is CAGGGARGQPQHF. CDR3 nucleotides: TGCGCCGGCGGGGGGGCGCGAGGTCAGCCCCAGCATTTT.

This clone was seen a few times. The chain recombines TRBV6-5 with TRBJ1-5, with D tentatively TRBD1 (6 bases). Trimming shortened V by 8 bases and J by 4 bases, and 18 bases separated the two germline ends. This CDR3 contains 15 residues. Germline V gene data show CDR1 as MNHEY and CDR2 as SVGAGI. The CDR3 spells CASALTGTPNQPQHF. For the CDR3, the DNA is TGTGCCAGCGCCCTAACCGGGACACCAAATCAGCCCCAGCATTTT.

This rearrangement joins TRBV5-1 to TRBJ1-5; 7 nucleotides align to TRBD1. CDR3 length equals 13 residues. Trimming took 2 bases from V and 10 from J; bases not matched to a gene: 6. CDR1 is SGHRS, CDR2 YFSETQ, per germline. CDR3 in amino acids: CASSFGQAGPQHF. In DNA form, the CDR3 reads TGCGCCAGCAGCTTTGGACAGGCCGGCCCCCAGCATTTT.

The V gene is TRBV29-1, the J gene TRBJ1-4; D is possibly TRBD1 (6 bases). Germline CDR1 reads SQVTM; CDR2 reads ANQGSEA. Trimming took off 7 bases at V and 10 bases at J, with 25 bases between the two ends. The CDR3 is 15 amino acids. Written as DNA, the CDR3 is TGCAGCGCCACGGGGGGGGCCGCCGGAATGGGAAAACTGTTTTTT. Translation gives CSATGGAAGMGKLFF.

In this sample, this clone turned up a few times. The chain carries TRBV6-5 and TRBJ2-1, with TRBD1 matching over 10 bases. The CDR3 extends over 15 amino acids. The trim removed 5 bases at V and 7 bases at J, leaving 8 bases unmatched. CDR1 and CDR2 from the germline V gene are MNHEY and SVGAGI. CDR3 residues: CASSHLRTGGNEQFF. In DNA, the CDR3 is TGTGCCAGCAGTCACCTCAGGACAGGGGGTAATGAGCAGTTCTTC.